This paragraph covers one TCR beta chain sequence. V dropped 2 bases and J dropped 2 bases, with 12 bases sitting between them. Germline lookup yields CDR1 MNHEY and CDR2 SMNVEV (reference sequence). This CDR3 has 15 amino acids. These data come from a study of technical replicates of blood from a handful of donors. Method: immunoSEQ multiplex PCR; TCRdb's copy keeps in-frame clones and lacks some. The sample contains about 87,000 clones, more than 85% of which appear only once. This sequence joins TRBV27 and TRBJ2-5, with a tentative D call TRBD2 (5 bases). Material for sequencing was T cells isolated from PBMCs. The sequence derives from a human donor in good health. CDR3 sequence (DNA): TGTGCCAGCAGTTTAATCTCGGGCGGGCAAGAGACCCAGTACTTC. Encoded protein: CASSLISGGQETQYF.